This T cell receptor (beta chain) was profiled in a study of T cells in Graves' hyperthyroidism and ophthalmopathy. From RNA transcripts, TCR beta CDR3 regions were amplified. HTBI primers drove first-round RT-PCR of the TCR CDR3. TCRdb called the multiplex PCR reads again in MiXCR, with one record for every CDR3 protein. The sample consists of approximately 210,000 distinct CDR3 sequences, roughly 15% of them appearing once. This clonotype was found a few times. Its antigen is undetermined. Study results and caveats: A model built on 13 V-J features separated ophthalmopathy from stable hyperthyroidism. Median prediction lead before ophthalmopathy onset was 6.5 to 7 months with the model.

This CDR3 comprises 12 residues. Germline V gene lookup returns CDR1 MNHNS and CDR2 SASEGT. V lost 6 bases to trimming and J lost 5 bases; unmatched junction nucleotides: 3. Hyperthyroidism had been newly diagnosed in patients aged 18 to 65, and its duration was under 2 months. PBMCs stemmed from about 9.7 ml fresh peripheral blood. This sequence was found in a man aged 45-65 years with Graves' hyperthyroidism. This chain joins TRBV6-1 and TRBJ1-1; 7 nucleotides align to TRBD1. Sequencing was carried out using blood. CDR3 DNA sequence: TGTGCCAGCAGGACAGGGTATACTGAAGCTTTCTTT. This translates into CASRTGYTEAFF.